One sample yielded the 31 T cell receptor beta chains listed below, sequenced in a study of blood T cell repertoires in COVID-19. Sequenced by immunoSEQ multiplex PCR; TCRdb stores in-frame clones only, minus some. The sample includes under 250,000 clones, about nine tenths of them seen just once. Sequenced input: PBMCs or T cells enriched from blood (not recorded which). These receptors were collected from a man in his forties or fifties who had recovered from COVID-19.

The sample holds one count of this clone. The chain has TRBV7-9 and TRBJ1-1; D is unclear. Trimming took 5 bases from V and 0 from J, leaving 10 bases between them. The germline V gene encodes CDR1 SEHNR and CDR2 FQNEAQ (reference sequence). This CDR3 spans 14 amino acids. The CDR3 spells CASSPGNVNTEAFF. The CDR3 bases are TGTGCCAGCAGCCCGGGGAACGTGAACACTGAAGCTTTCTTT.

The rearrangement joins TRBV7-2 to TRBJ1-2; TRBD1 matches at 9 bases. Looked up from germline, CDR1 is SGHTA and CDR2 is FQGNSA. V lost 6 bases, J lost 7 bases, and 9 bases stayed unmatched. This CDR3 is built from 14 residues. This CDR3 reads CASRFGQGIGGYTF. CDR3 in DNA: TGTGCCAGCAGATTCGGACAGGGGATTGGTGGCTACACCTTC.

V gene TRBV7-9 combines with J gene TRBJ1-1, with TRBD1 identical over 10 bases. Germline V CDR1 and CDR2: SEHNR, FQNEAQ (reference sequence). The CDR3 runs to 15 residues. V dropped 6 bases and J dropped 6; count of bases not matched to a gene: 10. The CDR3 region is CASRTDRDRGPEAFF. DNA for the CDR3: TGTGCCAGCAGAACAGACCGGGACAGGGGACCTGAAGCTTTCTTT.

This clone has more than one count but fewer than ten. The chain carries TRBV11-3 and TRBJ1-1; no reliable D call. The CDR3 has 13 residues. V lost 6 bases and J lost 6, with 14 bases in between. CDR1 and CDR2 (germline): SGHNT, YENEEA. The CDR3 coding sequence is TGTGCCAGCAGGGCCCGTCCCGGGGCTGAAGCTTTCTTT. Its translation is CASRARPGAEAFF.

The chain is built from TRBV5-1 and TRBJ1-3; D unresolved. The CDR3 contains 15 residues. Germline assignment: CDR1 SGHRS and CDR2 YFSETQ. V was shortened by 4 bases and J by 0 bases, with 11 bases between the two germline ends. CDR3 sequence (DNA): TGCGCCAGCAGCATTACAACTAGCTCTGGAAACACCATATATTTT. The encoded protein is CASSITTSSGNTIYF.

The genes are TRBV3-1 (or the pseudogene TRBV3-2) and TRBJ1-3, with 7 bases matching TRBD1. Looked up from germline, CDR1 is LGHDT and CDR2 is YNNKEL (reference sequence). CDR3 length: 13 amino acids. The V segment lost 1 base and the J segment 13 bases; nucleotides outside the gene matches: 7. The CDR3 here is CASSQGRDSGIYF. The DNA for the CDR3 is TGTGCCAGCAGCCAAGGCCGGGACAGTGGGATATATTTT.

The chain has TRBV7-2 and TRBJ2-5; 9 nucleotides agree with TRBD1. The CDR3 runs 14 residues. With 5 bases clipped from V and 7 bases from J, the junction kept 8 bases outside the gene matches. The germline V gene has CDR1 SGHTA and CDR2 FQGNSA. CDR3 nucleotides: TGTGCCAGCAGCCAACTTACAGGGGGCCGGACCCAGTACTTC. Translating it yields CASSQLTGGRTQYF.

The V and J genes are TRBV4-3 and TRBJ1-5; 10 bases are a match to TRBD1. This CDR3 is 17 amino acids long. Germline V gene lookup returns CDR1 LGHNA and CDR2 YSLEER. V trimming: 0 bases; J trimming: 5 bases; junction bases outside the gene matches: 7. The CDR3 DNA follows: TGCGCCAGCAGCCAAGATGTTAAGACAGGGGGCGATCAGCCCCAGCATTTT. It yields the protein CASSQDVKTGGDQPQHF.

This clone occurred once. The chain has TRBV10-3 and TRBJ1-2; 9 nucleotides align to TRBD1. Per germline, CDR1 ENHRY and CDR2 SYGVKD. Unmatched junction bases numbered 11, after V lost 6 bases and J lost 6 bases. The CDR3 length is 15 residues. The CDR3 reads CAISPLGTGGDGYTF. The CDR3 nucleotides read TGTGCCATCAGCCCCCTAGGTACAGGGGGCGATGGCTACACCTTC.

Points on this clone: One junction end does not reproduce the germline sequence, and a read error may be involved. This rearrangement joins TRBV7-2 to TRBJ2-3; TRBD2 matches 9 bases. Per germline, CDR1 SGHTA and CDR2 FQGNSA. The CDR3 has 14 residues. The CDR3: CASRLAGASDTQYF. The DNA for the CDR3 is TGTGCCAGCAGATTAGCGGGAGCCTCGGATACGCAGTATTTT.

The gene calls are TRBV6-2 or TRBV6-3 and TRBJ1-1; 7 nucleotides align to TRBD1. Trimming cost V 0 bases and J 9 bases; bases outside gene matches: 10. CDR1 MNHEY and CDR2 SVGEGT come from the germline V gene. CDR3 length equals 15 residues. CDR3 nucleotides: TGTGCCAGCAGTTACTCTGCTGGACAGGCCATAAAAGCTTTCTTT. The encoded protein is CASSYSAGQAIKAFF.

CDR3 nucleotides: TGTGCCAGCAGCCAAGGACTAGCGGGCGAGCAGTACTTC. It yields the protein CASSQGLAGEQYF. The chain links TRBV4-2 to TRBJ2-7; 10 nucleotides match TRBD2. The germline gives CDR1 LGHNA, CDR2 YNFKEQ. Germline trimming cut 1 base from V and 6 bases from J; bases unmatched to any gene: 0. The CDR3 extends over 13 amino acids.

This chain joins TRBV4-1 and TRBJ2-1, with TRBD2 identical over 7 bases. The CDR3 has 17 residues. CDR1 is MGHRA, CDR2 YSYEKL, per germline. J was trimmed by 6 bases and V by 2 bases; bases with no gene match: 13. In DNA form, the CDR3 reads TGCGCCAGCAGCCAACCCTTGGTGGGAGGGCCGTTCAATGAGCAGTTCTTC. This gives the protein CASSQPLVGGPFNEQFF.

This clone has only a few counts. The rearrangement joins TRBV12-3 or TRBV12-4 to TRBJ1-2, with no clear D. V was clipped by 7 bases and J by 7 bases, with 10 bases between them. The CDR3 is 11 amino acids. The CDR3, as DNA: TGTGCCAGCATTGAGGGTTTTGGCTACACCTTC. As protein: CASIEGFGYTF.

On this clone: A read error may account for a junction end that differs from germline. The chain is built from TRBV6-1 and TRBJ2-5; the match to TRBD2 covers 8 bases. This CDR3 has 14 amino acids. Germline loops: CDR1 MNHNS, CDR2 SASEGT. Here the CDR3 DNA reads TGTGCCAGCACTGAAGCGGGAGTATCGGGGACCCAGTACTTC. It codes for CASTEAGVSGTQYF.

This chain uses TRBV18 with TRBJ2-7; 9 positions match TRBD1. V was clipped by 6 bases and J by 0 bases; unmatched bases: 12. CDR3 size: 17 residues. Germline values: CDR1 KGHSH, CDR2 LQKENI. For the CDR3, the DNA is TGTGCCAGCTCTCCAAACCAAGTGGGACAGGGCTCCTACGAGCAGTACTTC. Its translation: CASSPNQVGQGSYEQYF.

This clone was seen a handful of times. The V and J genes are TRBV2 and TRBJ2-1, with TRBD2 matching over 10 bases. Germline CDR1 reads SNHLY; CDR2 reads FYNNEI. The CDR3 sequence is 16 residues long. J gave up 0 bases and V 6 bases, and 5 bases lay outside the gene matches. CDR3 amino acids: CASSFSGRSSYNEQFF. CDR3 DNA sequence: TGTGCCAGCAGCTTTAGCGGGAGGAGCTCCTACAATGAGCAGTTCTTC.

CDR3 sequence (DNA): TGTGCCAGCAGTGAACAGGGATCGGATGGCTACACCTTC. This translates into CASSEQGSDGYTF. The chain employs TRBV2 and TRBJ1-2; a possible D gene is TRBD1 (5 bases). The CDR3 has 13 residues. CDR1 and CDR2 from the germline V gene are SNHLY and FYNNEI. V lost 2 bases, J lost 6 bases, and 10 bases lay in between.

CDR3 sequence (DNA): TGTGCCAGCAGTCACCTAGCGGGAGGGTCAGAGACCCAGTACTTC. Protein sequence: CASSHLAGGSETQYF. This rearrangement joins TRBV3-1 (or the pseudogene TRBV3-2) to TRBJ2-5; 12 positions match TRBD2. Germline CDR1 is LGHDT and CDR2 is YNNKEL (reference sequence). V lost 6 bases to trimming and J lost 4 bases; unmatched junction nucleotides: 6. There are 15 residues in the CDR3.

The chain couples TRBV23-1 to TRBJ1-1, with unresolved D. TRBV23-1 is placed among ORFs of uncertain function. Trimming took off 7 bases at V and 10 bases at J, with 10 bases between the two ends. The CDR3 contains 10 residues. The CDR3 DNA sequence: TGCGCCAGCACCTATCAGGCAGCTTTCTTT. Amino acids: CASTYQAAFF.

The chain is built from TRBV6-1 and TRBJ2-1; 7 nucleotides agree with TRBD2. Germline CDR1 and CDR2: MNHNS and SASEGT. This CDR3 region has 14 residues. With 3 bases clipped from V and 10 bases from J, the junction kept 9 bases outside the gene matches. The CDR3 DNA is TGTGCCAGCAGTGACCCCGCTGGGGGAGGGGAGCAGTTCTTC. Its protein is CASSDPAGGGEQFF.

This sequence joins TRBV11-1 and TRBJ1-2; D may be TRBD1 (5 bases). Germline loops: CDR1 SGHAT, CDR2 FQDESV (reference sequence). The CDR3 is 13 amino acids. V dropped 5 bases and J dropped 1 base, with 8 bases sitting between them. CDR3 bases: TGTGCCAGCAGCGAACAGGTTAACTATGGCTACACCTTC. Translating it yields CASSEQVNYGYTF.

The genes are TRBV28 and TRBJ2-6; TRBD2 is a possible D gene (8 bases). The V end was cut by 5 bases, the J end by 4 bases, with 24 bases between. Germline V gives CDR1 MDHEN, CDR2 SYDVKM. This CDR3 has 19 amino acids. CDR3 residues: CASSTGGAGGGAGANVLTF. The DNA for the CDR3 is TGTGCCAGCAGTACGGGGGGGGCAGGGGGGGGAGCGGGGGCCAACGTCCTGACTTTC. The whole variable domain, remainder taken from reference TRBV28 and TRBJ2-6, is DVKVTQSSRYLVKRTGEKVFLECVQDMDHENMFWYRQDPGLGLRLIYFSYDVKMKEKGDIPEGYSVSREKKERFSLILESASTNQTSMYLCASSTGGAGGGAGANVLTFGAGSRLTVL.

In this sample, this clone turned up once. The chain has TRBV6-5 and TRBJ1-1; weak D call: TRBD1 (5 bases). The CDR3 is 15 amino acids. The germline gives CDR1 MNHEY, CDR2 SVGAGI. V lost 0 bases, J lost 3 bases, and 11 bases lay in between. The DNA for the CDR3 is TGTGCCAGCAGTTACTCGACGCGGGGGGACACTGAAGCTTTCTTT. Translating gives CASSYSTRGDTEAFF.

The rearrangement links TRBV7-6 to TRBJ2-1, with TRBD2 identical over 8 bases. Germline values: CDR1 SGHVS, CDR2 FNYEAQ. The CDR3 extends over 15 amino acids. The V segment lost 0 bases and the J segment 9 bases; nucleotides outside the gene matches: 7. CDR3 sequence: CASSLANGGAVEQFF. The CDR3 DNA is TGTGCCAGCAGCTTAGCCAACGGGGGGGCCGTTGAGCAGTTCTTC. Full variable domain (outside the CDR3, taken from reference TRBV7-6 and TRBJ2-1): GAGVSQSPRYKVTKRGQDVALRCDPISGHVSLYWYRQALGQGPEFLTYFNYEAQQDKSGLPNDRFSAERPEGSISTLTIQRTEQRDSAMYRCASSLANGGAVEQFFGPGTRLTVL.

Concerning this clone: At the DNA level, this CDR3 is encoded by other sequences in the same sample as well. The chain combines TRBV7-9 with TRBJ2-1; a possible D gene is TRBD2 (6 bases). This CDR3 has 15 residues. CDR1 and CDR2 from the germline V gene are SEHNR and FQNEAQ (reference sequence). Trimming pared 1 base from V and 2 bases from J, leaving 9 bases between. In DNA form, the CDR3 reads TGTGCCAGCAGCTTAGGCGGGGACCCCTACAATGAGCAGTTCTTC. This translates into CASSLGGDPYNEQFF.

The J gene is TRBJ2-7, the V gene TRBV3-1 (or the pseudogene TRBV3-2), with D perhaps TRBD1 (7 bases). The V end lost 2 bases, the J end lost 7 bases, and 15 bases lay between the germline ends. The CDR3 has 14 amino acids. Germline assignment: CDR1 LGHDT and CDR2 YNNKEL (reference sequence). This CDR3 reads CASSQNGRGEEQYF. The DNA of the CDR3 is TGTGCCAGCAGCCAAAACGGCAGGGGGGAAGAGCAGTACTTC.

The rearrangement joins TRBV11-2 to TRBJ1-1, with 8 bases aligning to TRBD1. CDR3 size: 16 residues. With V trimmed by 5 bases and J by 6 bases, 14 bases remained unmatched. Germline-derived CDR1 and CDR2 are SGHAT and FQNNGV. CDR3 protein: CASSASLFQGAAEAFF. As DNA, the CDR3 is TGTGCCAGCAGCGCATCGCTCTTCCAGGGGGCTGCTGAAGCTTTCTTT.

The chain is built from TRBV27 and TRBJ2-1, with TRBD2 matching over 9 bases. Trimming cost V 3 bases and J 7 bases; bases outside gene matches: 10. Germline V gene lookup returns CDR1 MNHEY and CDR2 SMNVEV (reference sequence). The CDR3 spans 16 residues. CDR3 DNA sequence: TGTGCCAGCAGTTTCAGTACTAGCGGGTATCTAAATGAGCAGTTCTTC. It is translated as CASSFSTSGYLNEQFF.

In nucleotides, the CDR3 is TGTGCCAGCAGTGAAGCCGGCACCCTGAGGACTGAAGCTTTCTTT. Amino acids: CASSEAGTLRTEAFF. The chain links TRBV2 to TRBJ1-1; no clear D. This CDR3 contains 15 residues. Trimming removed 0 bases at V and 5 bases at J, with 13 bases between. Germline loops: CDR1 SNHLY, CDR2 FYNNEI.

The chain joins TRBV12-3 or TRBV12-4 to TRBJ1-3; tentatively, D is TRBD1 (5 bases). The CDR3 is 13 amino acids. Trimming removed 5 bases from V and 5 bases from J, with 10 bases in between. The CDR3 DNA reads as TGTGCCAGCAGTCAGACAGTTCGAAACACCATATATTTT. The encoded protein is CASSQTVRNTIYF.